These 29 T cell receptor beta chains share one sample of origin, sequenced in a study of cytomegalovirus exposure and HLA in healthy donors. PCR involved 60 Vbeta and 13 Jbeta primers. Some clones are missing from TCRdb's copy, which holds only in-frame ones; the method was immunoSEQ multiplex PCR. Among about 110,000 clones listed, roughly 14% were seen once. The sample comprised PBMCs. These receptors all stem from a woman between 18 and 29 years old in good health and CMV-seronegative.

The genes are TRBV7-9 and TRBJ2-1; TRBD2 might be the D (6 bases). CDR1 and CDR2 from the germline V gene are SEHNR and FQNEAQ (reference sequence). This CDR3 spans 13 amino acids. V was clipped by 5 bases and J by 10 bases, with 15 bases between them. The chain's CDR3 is CASSPRAAGEQFF. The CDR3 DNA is TGTGCCAGCAGCCCAAGGGCGGCGGGAGAGCAGTTCTTC.

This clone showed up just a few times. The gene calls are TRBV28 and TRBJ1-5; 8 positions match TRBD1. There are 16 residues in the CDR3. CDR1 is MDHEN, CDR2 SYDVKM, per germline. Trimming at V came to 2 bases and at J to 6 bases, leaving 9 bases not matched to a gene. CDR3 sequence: CASSLGGRGQGQPQHF. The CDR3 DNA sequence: TGTGCCAGCAGTTTAGGCGGCAGGGGGCAGGGTCAGCCCCAGCATTTT.

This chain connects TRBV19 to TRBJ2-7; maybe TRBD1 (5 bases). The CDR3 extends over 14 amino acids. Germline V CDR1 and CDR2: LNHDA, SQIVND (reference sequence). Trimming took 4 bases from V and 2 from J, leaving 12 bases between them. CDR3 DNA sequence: TGTGCCAGTAGTAAGAGGACACTTCCCTACGAGCAGTACTTC. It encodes CASSKRTLPYEQYF.

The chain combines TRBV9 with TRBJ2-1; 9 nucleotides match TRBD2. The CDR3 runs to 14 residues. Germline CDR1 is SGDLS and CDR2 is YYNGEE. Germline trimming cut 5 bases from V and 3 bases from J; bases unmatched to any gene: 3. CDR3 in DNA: TGTGCCAGCAGACCTAGCGGGAACTACAATGAGCAGTTCTTC. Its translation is CASRPSGNYNEQFF. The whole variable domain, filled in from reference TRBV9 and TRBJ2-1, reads DSGVTQTPKHLITATGQRVTLRCSPRSGDLSVYWYQQSLDQGLQFLIQYYNGEERAKGNILERFSAQQFPDLHSELNLSSLELGDSALYFCASRPSGNYNEQFFGPGTRLTVL.

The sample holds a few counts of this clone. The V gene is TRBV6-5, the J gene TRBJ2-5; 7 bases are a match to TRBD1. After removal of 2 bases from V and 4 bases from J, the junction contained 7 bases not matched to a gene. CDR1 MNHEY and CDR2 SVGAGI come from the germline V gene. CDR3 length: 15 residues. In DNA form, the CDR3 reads TGTGCCAGCAGTTACGGATTGACAGGGCGAGAGACCCAGTACTTC. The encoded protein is CASSYGLTGRETQYF.

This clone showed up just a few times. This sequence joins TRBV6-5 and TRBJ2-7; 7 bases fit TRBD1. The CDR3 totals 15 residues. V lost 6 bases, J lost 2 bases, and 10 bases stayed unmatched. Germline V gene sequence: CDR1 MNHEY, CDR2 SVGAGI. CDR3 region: CASRPPGQKTYEQYF. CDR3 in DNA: TGTGCCAGCAGGCCACCGGGACAGAAAACCTACGAGCAGTACTTC.

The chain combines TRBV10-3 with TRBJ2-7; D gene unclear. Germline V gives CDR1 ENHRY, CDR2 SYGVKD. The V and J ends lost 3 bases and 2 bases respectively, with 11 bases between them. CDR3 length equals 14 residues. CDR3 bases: TGTGCCATCAGTGATGTACATTACCCCTACGAGCAGTACTTC. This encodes CAISDVHYPYEQYF.

CDR3 residues: CASSVAPWTSGGSTSTDTQYF. The CDR3 coding sequence is TGTGCCAGCAGCGTAGCCCCCTGGACTAGCGGGGGGTCCACTAGCACAGATACGCAGTATTTT. J is TRBJ2-3 and V is TRBV9, with 14 nucleotides matching TRBD2. This CDR3 comprises 21 residues. From germline, CDR1 is SGDLS and CDR2 YYNGEE. V was pared by 0 bases and J by 0 bases, with 12 bases of the junction left unmatched.

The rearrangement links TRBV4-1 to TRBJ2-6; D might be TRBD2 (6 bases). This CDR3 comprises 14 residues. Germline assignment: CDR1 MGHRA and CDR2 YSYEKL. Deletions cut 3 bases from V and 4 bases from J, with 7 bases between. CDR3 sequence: CASSQGGGANVLTF. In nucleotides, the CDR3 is TGCGCCAGCAGCCAGGGGGGAGGGGCCAACGTCCTGACTTTC.

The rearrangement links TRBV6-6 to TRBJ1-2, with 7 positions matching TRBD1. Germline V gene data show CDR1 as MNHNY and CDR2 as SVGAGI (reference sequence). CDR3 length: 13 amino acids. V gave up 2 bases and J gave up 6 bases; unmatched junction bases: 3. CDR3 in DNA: TGTGCCAGCAGTTACCCGGGACAGAATGGCTACACCTTC. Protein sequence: CASSYPGQNGYTF.

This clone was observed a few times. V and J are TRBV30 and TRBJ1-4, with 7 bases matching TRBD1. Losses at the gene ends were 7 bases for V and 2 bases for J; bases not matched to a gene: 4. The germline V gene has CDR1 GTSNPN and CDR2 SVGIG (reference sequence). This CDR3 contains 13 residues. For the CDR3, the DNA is TGTGCCTCTCAGACAGGGACTAATGAAAAACTGTTTTTT. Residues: CASQTGTNEKLFF.

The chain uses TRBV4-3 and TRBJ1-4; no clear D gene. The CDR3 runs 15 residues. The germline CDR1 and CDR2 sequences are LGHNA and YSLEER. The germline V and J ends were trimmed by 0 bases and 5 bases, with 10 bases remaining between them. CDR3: CASSQDARRNEKLFF. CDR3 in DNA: TGCGCCAGCAGCCAAGATGCCAGGAGGAATGAAAAACTGTTTTTT.

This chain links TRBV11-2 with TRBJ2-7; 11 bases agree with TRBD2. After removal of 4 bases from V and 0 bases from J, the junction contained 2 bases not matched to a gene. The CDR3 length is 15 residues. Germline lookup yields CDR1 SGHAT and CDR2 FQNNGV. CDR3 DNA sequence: TGTGCCAGCAGCTGGGGACTAGCGGCCTCCTACGAGCAGTACTTC. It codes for CASSWGLAASYEQYF.

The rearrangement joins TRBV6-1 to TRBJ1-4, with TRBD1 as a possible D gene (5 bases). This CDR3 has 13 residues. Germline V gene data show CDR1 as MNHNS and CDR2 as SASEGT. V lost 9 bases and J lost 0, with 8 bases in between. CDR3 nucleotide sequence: TGTGCCAGTACGACAGCAACTAATGAAAAACTGTTTTTT. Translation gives CASTTATNEKLFF.

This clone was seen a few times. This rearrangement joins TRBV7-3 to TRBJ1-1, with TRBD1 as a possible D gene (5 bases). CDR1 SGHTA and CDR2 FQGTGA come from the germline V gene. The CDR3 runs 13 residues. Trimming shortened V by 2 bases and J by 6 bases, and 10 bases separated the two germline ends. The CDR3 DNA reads TGTGCCAGCAGCTTATCGTCCAGGGCTGAAGCTTTCTTT. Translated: CASSLSSRAEAFF.

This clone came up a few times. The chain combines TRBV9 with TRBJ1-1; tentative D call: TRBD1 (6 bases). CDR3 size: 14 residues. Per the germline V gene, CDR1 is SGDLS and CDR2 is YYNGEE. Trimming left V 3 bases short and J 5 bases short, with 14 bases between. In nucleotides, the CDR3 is TGTGCCAGCAGCGGAAATACAGGGATGACTGAAGCTTTCTTT. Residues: CASSGNTGMTEAFF. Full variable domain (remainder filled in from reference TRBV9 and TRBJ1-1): DSGVTQTPKHLITATGQRVTLRCSPRSGDLSVYWYQQSLDQGLQFLIQYYNGEERAKGNILERFSAQQFPDLHSELNLSSLELGDSALYFCASSGNTGMTEAFFGQGTRLTVV.

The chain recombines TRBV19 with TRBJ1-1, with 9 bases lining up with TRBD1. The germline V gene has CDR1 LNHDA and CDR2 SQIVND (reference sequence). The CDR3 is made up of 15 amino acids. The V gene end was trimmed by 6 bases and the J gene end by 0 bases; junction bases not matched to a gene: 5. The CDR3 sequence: CASRGQGTVNTEAFF. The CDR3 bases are TGTGCCAGTAGGGGACAGGGTACGGTGAACACTGAAGCTTTCTTT.

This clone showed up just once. CDR3 nucleotides: TGTGCCAGCAACTCTCTCCCCATTCGAGGCCGTGGCACAGATACGCAGTATTTT. Amino acids: CASNSLPIRGRGTDTQYF. This rearrangement joins TRBV7-9 to TRBJ2-3; D gene ambiguous. Trimming removed 7 bases at V and 1 base at J, with 24 bases between. The CDR3 has 18 amino acids. Germline CDR1 SEHNR, CDR2 FQNEAQ (reference sequence).

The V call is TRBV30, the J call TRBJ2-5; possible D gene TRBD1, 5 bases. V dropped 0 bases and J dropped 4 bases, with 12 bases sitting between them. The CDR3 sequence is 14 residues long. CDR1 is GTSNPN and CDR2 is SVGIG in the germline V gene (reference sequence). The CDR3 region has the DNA TGTGCCTGGAGTGTACAAGGGGTGAGAGAGACCCAGTACTTC. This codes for CAWSVQGVRETQYF.

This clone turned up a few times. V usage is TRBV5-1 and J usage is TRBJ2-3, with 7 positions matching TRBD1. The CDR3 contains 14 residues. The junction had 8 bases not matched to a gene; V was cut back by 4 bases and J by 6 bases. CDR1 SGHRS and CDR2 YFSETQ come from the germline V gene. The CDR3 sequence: CASSPDRAADTQYF. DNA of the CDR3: TGCGCCAGCAGCCCCGACAGGGCCGCGGATACGCAGTATTTT.

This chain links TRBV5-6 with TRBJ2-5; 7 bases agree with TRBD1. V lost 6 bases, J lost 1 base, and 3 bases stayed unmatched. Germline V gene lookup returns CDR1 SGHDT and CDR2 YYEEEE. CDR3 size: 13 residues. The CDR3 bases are TGTGCCAGCAAGACAGGGCTCCAAGAGACCCAGTACTTC. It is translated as CASKTGLQETQYF.

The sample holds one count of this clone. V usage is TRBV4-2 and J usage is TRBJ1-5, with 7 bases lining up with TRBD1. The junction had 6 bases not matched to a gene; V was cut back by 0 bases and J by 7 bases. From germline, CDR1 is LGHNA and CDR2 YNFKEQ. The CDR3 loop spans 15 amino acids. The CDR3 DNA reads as TGTGCCAGCAGCCAAGATGGACAGGTCGGGCAGCCCCAGCATTTT. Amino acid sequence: CASSQDGQVGQPQHF.

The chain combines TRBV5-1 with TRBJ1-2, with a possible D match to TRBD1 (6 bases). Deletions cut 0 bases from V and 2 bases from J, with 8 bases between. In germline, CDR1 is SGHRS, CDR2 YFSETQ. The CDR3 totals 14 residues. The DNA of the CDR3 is TGCGCCAGCAGCTTGGATCAGGGGAACTATGGCTACACCTTC. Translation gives CASSLDQGNYGYTF.

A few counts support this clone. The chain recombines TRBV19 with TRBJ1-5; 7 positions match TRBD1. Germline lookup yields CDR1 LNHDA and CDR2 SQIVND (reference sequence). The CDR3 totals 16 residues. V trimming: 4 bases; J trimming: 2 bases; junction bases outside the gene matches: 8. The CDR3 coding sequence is TGTGCCAGTAGTAACCCCACAGGGGTAGGCAATCAGCCCCAGCATTTT. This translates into CASSNPTGVGNQPQHF. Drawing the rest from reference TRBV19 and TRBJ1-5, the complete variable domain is DGGITQSPKYLFRKEGQNVTLSCEQNLNHDAMYWYRQDPGQGLRLIYYSQIVNDFQKGDIAEGYSVSREKKESFPLTVTSAQKNPTAFYLCASSNPTGVGNQPQHFGDGTRLSIL.

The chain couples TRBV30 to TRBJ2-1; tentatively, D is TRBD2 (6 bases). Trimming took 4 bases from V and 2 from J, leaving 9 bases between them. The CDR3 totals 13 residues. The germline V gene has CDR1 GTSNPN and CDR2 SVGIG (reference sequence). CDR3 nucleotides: TGTGCCTGGAATGCGGGGCCCTACAATGAGCAGTTCTTC. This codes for CAWNAGPYNEQFF.

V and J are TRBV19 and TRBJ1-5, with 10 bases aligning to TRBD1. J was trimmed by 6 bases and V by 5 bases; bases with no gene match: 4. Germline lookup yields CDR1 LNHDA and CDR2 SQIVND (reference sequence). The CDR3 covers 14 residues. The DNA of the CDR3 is TGTGCCAGTAGTCCGACAGGGGGCGGTCAGCCCCAGCATTTT. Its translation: CASSPTGGGQPQHF.

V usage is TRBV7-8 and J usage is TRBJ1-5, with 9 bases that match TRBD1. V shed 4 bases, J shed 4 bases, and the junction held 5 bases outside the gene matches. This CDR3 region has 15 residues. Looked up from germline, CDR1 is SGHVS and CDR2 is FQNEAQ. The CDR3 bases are TGTGCCAGCAGCTGGGGACAGGGTCGAAATCAGCCCCAGCATTTT. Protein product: CASSWGQGRNQPQHF.

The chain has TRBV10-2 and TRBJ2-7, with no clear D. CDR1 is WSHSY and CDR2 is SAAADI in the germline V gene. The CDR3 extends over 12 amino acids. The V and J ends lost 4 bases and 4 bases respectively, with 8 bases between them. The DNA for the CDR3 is TGCGCCAGCAGTGCTATTCGGTACGAGCAGTACTTC. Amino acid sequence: CASSAIRYEQYF.

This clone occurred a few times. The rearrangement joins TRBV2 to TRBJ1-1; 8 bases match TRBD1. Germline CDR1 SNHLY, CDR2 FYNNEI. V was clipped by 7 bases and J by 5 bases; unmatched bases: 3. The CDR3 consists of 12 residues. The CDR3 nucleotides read TGTGCCAGCAAAGACAGGGGTACTGAAGCTTTCTTT. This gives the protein CASKDRGTEAFF.